A selection of T cell receptor beta chains follows, all from one sample in a study of blood T cell repertoires in COVID-19. Using immunoSEQ multiplex PCR, the repertoire was profiled, and TCRdb retains in-frame clones only, with some absent. The sample contains about 130,000 clones, about 76% of which appear only once. Sequencing used peripheral blood. These receptors were obtained from an older woman with active or convalescent COVID-19. CDR3s include the opening cysteine and the closing phenylalanine or tryptophan. A D gene is named only where the DNA matches it firmly. Clone size is not always given. Where it is, it says once, few, many or a class for expanded clones.

d_call: .; clone_size: .; v_call: TRBV5-4; j_call: TRBJ2-7; cdr3_nt: TGTGCCAGCAGCGCCTCCGGGGCCTACGAGCAGTACTTC; cdr3_aa: CASSASGAYEQYF
d_call: .; clone_size: .; v_call: TRBV4-3; j_call: TRBJ2-3; cdr3_nt: TGCGCCAGCAGCCAAACGGAGGGGTTCCAGTATTTT; cdr3_aa: CASSQTEGFQYF
d_call: TRBD1; clone_size: .; v_call: TRBV19; j_call: TRBJ1-1; cdr3_nt: TGTGCCAGTAGTGCCGGGACAGGGGGTCGTCACACTGAAGCTTTCTTT; cdr3_aa: CASSAGTGGRHTEAFF
d_call: TRBD2; clone_size: .; v_call: TRBV7-2; j_call: TRBJ2-1; cdr3_nt: TGTGCCAGCAGCTCACAATTAGCGGGGGCCTACAATGAGCAGTTCTTC; cdr3_aa: CASSSQLAGAYNEQFF
d_call: TRBD1; clone_size: .; v_call: TRBV27; j_call: TRBJ1-3; cdr3_nt: TGTGCCAGCAGCCAGGGGGTAAATGGAAACACCATATATTTT; cdr3_aa: CASSQGVNGNTIYF
d_call: TRBD2; clone_size: .; v_call: TRBV4-3; j_call: TRBJ2-3; cdr3_nt: TGCGCCAGCAGCCAGGGGAGACTAGCGGGTGGGACGCAGTATTTT; cdr3_aa: CASSQGRLAGGTQYF
d_call: TRBD1; clone_size: .; v_call: TRBV9; j_call: TRBJ1-1; cdr3_nt: TGTGCCAGCAGCGGACAGGGGGCGCGCACTGAAGCTTTCTTT; cdr3_aa: CASSGQGARTEAFF
d_call: .; clone_size: .; v_call: TRBV28; j_call: TRBJ1-5; cdr3_nt: TGTGCCAGCAGTTTTTCGGACTTACCCCAGCATTTT; cdr3_aa: CASSFSDLPQHF
d_call: .; clone_size: .; v_call: TRBV5-1; j_call: TRBJ2-7; cdr3_nt: TGCGCCAGCAGCTCAGGGCTGGGCGACGAGCAGTACTTC; cdr3_aa: CASSSGLGDEQYF
d_call: TRBD1; clone_size: .; v_call: TRBV3-1/TRBV3-2; j_call: TRBJ1-6; cdr3_nt: TGTGCCAGCAGCCAAGGGACAGGGGTTTCACCCCTCCACTTT; cdr3_aa: CASSQGTGVSPLHF
d_call: TRBD1; clone_size: .; v_call: TRBV7-9; j_call: TRBJ1-6; cdr3_nt: TGTGCCAGCAGCTTGGGACAGGATAATTCACCCCTCCACTTT; cdr3_aa: CASSLGQDNSPLHF
d_call: TRBD2; clone_size: .; v_call: TRBV4-2; j_call: TRBJ2-3; cdr3_nt: TGTGCCAGCAACCAAGGAGGTTGGCTAGCGGGAGGGGCACCAACGACAGATACGCAGTATTTT; cdr3_aa: CASNQGGWLAGGAPTTDTQYF
d_call: TRBD2; clone_size: .; v_call: TRBV5-4; j_call: TRBJ2-1; cdr3_nt: TGTGCCAGCAGCTTATCGGCCGGGGGGGCAGACAATGAGCAGTTCTTC; cdr3_aa: CASSLSAGGADNEQFF
d_call: TRBD1; clone_size: .; v_call: TRBV5-1; j_call: TRBJ1-6; cdr3_nt: TGCGCCAGCAGCCGGGACAGGGGTGACGGTAATTCACCCCTCCACTTT; cdr3_aa: CASSRDRGDGNSPLHF
d_call: .; clone_size: .; v_call: TRBV24-1; j_call: TRBJ2-5; cdr3_nt: TGTGCCACCAGTGAGACAGATCAAGAGACCCAGTACTTC; cdr3_aa: CATSETDQETQYF
d_call: TRBD1; clone_size: .; v_call: TRBV28; j_call: TRBJ1-5; cdr3_nt: TGTGCCAGCAGCCCCGGGACAGGGGCCTTAGGCAATCAGCCCCAGCATTTT; cdr3_aa: CASSPGTGALGNQPQHF
d_call: .; clone_size: .; v_call: TRBV5-1; j_call: TRBJ1-5; cdr3_nt: TGCGCCAGCAGCTTGGATCCGGGTCAGCCCCAGCATTTT; cdr3_aa: CASSLDPGQPQHF
d_call: .; clone_size: .; v_call: TRBV28; j_call: TRBJ2-2; cdr3_nt: TGTGCCAGCCTCACGGGAGAAACCGGGGAGCTGTTTTTT; cdr3_aa: CASLTGETGELFF
d_call: .; clone_size: .; v_call: TRBV2; j_call: TRBJ2-1; cdr3_nt: TGTGCCACCTTCCGGGGCAATGAGCAGTTCTTC; cdr3_aa: CATFRGNEQFF
d_call: .; clone_size: .; v_call: TRBV2; j_call: TRBJ2-7; cdr3_nt: TGTGCCAGCAGTGAAGGTCGACAGAGCTCCTACGAGCAGTACTTC; cdr3_aa: CASSEGRQSSYEQYF
d_call: TRBD2; clone_size: .; v_call: TRBV27; j_call: TRBJ2-1; cdr3_nt: TGTGCCAGCAGGCCGACTAGCGGGAGTTGGAATGAGCAGTTCTTC; cdr3_aa: CASRPTSGSWNEQFF
d_call: .; clone_size: .; v_call: TRBV29-1; j_call: TRBJ2-2; cdr3_nt: TGCAGCGTTGAAGGGTTAGGGGAGAACACCGGGGAGCTGTTTTTT; cdr3_aa: CSVEGLGENTGELFF
d_call: TRBD2; clone_size: once; v_call: TRBV20-1; j_call: TRBJ2-2; cdr3_nt: TGCAGTGCTAGTTTAGCGGGGGATATCACCGGGGAGCTGTTTTTT; cdr3_aa: CSASLAGDITGELFF
d_call: .; clone_size: .; v_call: TRBV28; j_call: TRBJ2-1; cdr3_nt: TGTGCCAGCAGTTCTAAAGGACTGGCACTATACAATGAGCAGTTCTTC; cdr3_aa: CASSSKGLALYNEQFF
d_call: .; clone_size: .; v_call: TRBV19; j_call: TRBJ2-3; cdr3_nt: TGTGCCAGTAGTAGGTTTGCAGCGGATAGCACAGATACGCAGTATTTT; cdr3_aa: CASSRFAADSTDTQYF
d_call: .; clone_size: .; v_call: TRBV7-9; j_call: TRBJ2-7; cdr3_nt: TGTGCCAGCAGCTTAGGGGCGTCTTACGAGCAGTACTTC; cdr3_aa: CASSLGASYEQYF
d_call: .; clone_size: .; v_call: TRBV13; j_call: TRBJ2-1; cdr3_nt: TGTGCCAGCAGCTTAGGTTATAACTGGGGGGGGCTCCCCTACAATGAGCAGTTCTTC; cdr3_aa: CASSLGYNWGGLPYNEQFF
d_call: .; clone_size: .; v_call: TRBV5-1; j_call: TRBJ2-1; cdr3_nt: TGCGCCAGCTTCAAATCGGGAGAGACCTCCTACAATGAGCAGTTCTTC; cdr3_aa: CASFKSGETSYNEQFF
d_call: TRBD2; clone_size: .; v_call: TRBV6-2/TRBV6-3; j_call: TRBJ2-7; cdr3_nt: TGTGCCAGCAGTTACGCGACTAGCGGGAGAAGAAGATACGAGCAGTACTTC; cdr3_aa: CASSYATSGRRRYEQYF
d_call: TRBD1; clone_size: .; v_call: TRBV6-5; j_call: TRBJ1-1; cdr3_nt: TGTGCCAGCAGTAATACCTGGACAGGTGGGACTGAAGCTTTCTTT; cdr3_aa: CASSNTWTGGTEAFF
d_call: .; clone_size: .; v_call: TRBV10-3; j_call: TRBJ2-3; cdr3_nt: TGTGCCATCAGCTTGTCGGGGTTTTCTAGCACAGATACGCAGTATTTT; cdr3_aa: CAISLSGFSSTDTQYF
d_call: .; clone_size: .; v_call: TRBV28; j_call: TRBJ1-1; cdr3_nt: TGTGCCACCCGAGAAGACACTGAAGCTTTCTTT; cdr3_aa: CATREDTEAFF
d_call: TRBD1; clone_size: .; v_call: TRBV28; j_call: TRBJ1-2; cdr3_nt: TGTGCCAGCAGTTTATTAGCGCAGGGGGATGGCTACACCTTC; cdr3_aa: CASSLLAQGDGYTF
d_call: .; clone_size: once; v_call: TRBV7-8; j_call: TRBJ1-2; cdr3_nt: TGTGCCAGCAGCTTAGAGGACGGACCTAACACGGGAGGCTACACCTTC; cdr3_aa: CASSLEDGPNTGGYTF
d_call: TRBD1; clone_size: few; v_call: TRBV4-1; j_call: TRBJ1-1; cdr3_nt: TGCGCCAGCAGCCAGGGGACAGGGGGCTTCGCTGAAGCTTTCTTT; cdr3_aa: CASSQGTGGFAEAFF
d_call: TRBD2; clone_size: .; v_call: TRBV5-1; j_call: TRBJ2-1; cdr3_nt: TGCGCCAGCAGCCCGCTGAGCTCTAGCGGACCCTACAATGAGCAGTTCTTC; cdr3_aa: CASSPLSSSGPYNEQFF
d_call: TRBD1; clone_size: .; v_call: TRBV2; j_call: TRBJ2-5; cdr3_nt: TGTGCCAGCTCTATCCAGGGGGCGGTGGAGACCCAGTACTTC; cdr3_aa: CASSIQGAVETQYF
d_call: TRBD1; clone_size: .; v_call: TRBV19; j_call: TRBJ1-5; cdr3_nt: TGTGCCAGTAGTATAGAACCGGGACAGTTACTCTCCAATCAGCCCCAGCATTTT; cdr3_aa: CASSIEPGQLLSNQPQHF
d_call: .; clone_size: .; v_call: TRBV30; j_call: TRBJ1-4; cdr3_nt: TGTGCCTGGAGTAGCAGGGTTCGGGAAAAACTGTTTTTT; cdr3_aa: CAWSSRVREKLFF
d_call: .; clone_size: .; v_call: TRBV3-1/TRBV3-2; j_call: TRBJ1-1; cdr3_nt: TGTGCCAGCAGCCAAGGGGCGGGGGAGGACACTGAAGCTTTCTTT; cdr3_aa: CASSQGAGEDTEAFF